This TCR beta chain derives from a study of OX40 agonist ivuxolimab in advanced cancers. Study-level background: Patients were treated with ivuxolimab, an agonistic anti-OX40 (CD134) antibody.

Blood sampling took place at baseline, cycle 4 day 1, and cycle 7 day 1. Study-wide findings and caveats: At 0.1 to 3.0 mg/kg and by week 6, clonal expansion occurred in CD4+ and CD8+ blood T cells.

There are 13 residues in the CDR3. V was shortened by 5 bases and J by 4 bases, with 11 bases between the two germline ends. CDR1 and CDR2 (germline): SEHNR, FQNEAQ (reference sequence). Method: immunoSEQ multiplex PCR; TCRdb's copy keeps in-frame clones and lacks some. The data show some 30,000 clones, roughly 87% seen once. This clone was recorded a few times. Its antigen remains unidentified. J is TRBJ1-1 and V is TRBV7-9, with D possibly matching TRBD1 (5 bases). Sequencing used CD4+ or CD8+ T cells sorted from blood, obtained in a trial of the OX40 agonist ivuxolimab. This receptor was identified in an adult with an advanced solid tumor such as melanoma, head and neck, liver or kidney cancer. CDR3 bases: TGTGCCAGCAGCACCAGGGAGGGCACTGAAGCTTTCTTT. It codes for CASSTREGTEAFF.